Here is one T cell receptor (beta chain) with its context. Its antigen specificity is not known. No clone much larger than this one lies a single base away; base qualities are absent. This sample is part of a study of blood T cell repertoires in COVID-19 (dated by TCRdb to the early 2020s). As for the study more broadly: Samples from collaborators originated in the United States, Italy and Spain and spanned both the acute and convalescent phases of COVID-19. Sample metadata almost always included a de-identified subject ID, COVID-19 status, age in years and sex. Samples came from the ongoing ImmuneRACE study (first 160 participants) plus 1,254 subjects from 6 global collaborators. Subjects who had been exposed to COVID-19, were actively infected with it, or had recovered from it provided the deeply sampled blood TCRbeta repertoires that made up the dataset. Where available, HLA class I and class II types were obtained from metadata supplied by the sample provider rather than from assay-based typing. The material from the prospective study consisted of cDNA or gDNA derived from T cells, B-cell-depleted T cells, or PBMCs. The repertoires were released in a freely available public database meant as a resource for research on the immune response to SARS-CoV-2. Beyond this particular receptor, the publication reports: How much clinical and demographic metadata was included differed by source and by participant, and the metadata was provided uncurated.

The immunoSEQ Assay, a bias-controlled multiplex PCR, was used to amplify TCRbeta CDR3 regions from genomic DNA. For the original study's pipeline: Nucleated cell counts per sample were estimated from amplification of reference gene primers within the assay. Sequence reads were collapsed and filtered to measure the absolute abundance of every unique TCRbeta CDR3 rearrangement. For each sample, productive Simpson clonality was calculated by taking the square root of Simpson's diversity index across productive rearrangements. TCRdb took this table from immuneACCESS and kept in-frame rearrangements with V and J called. Such tables lack part of the clones; where checked against another copy, unresolved V genes explain under half of the gap, and the rest is unexplained. That table gives V, J and clone size, and the DNA gave D and trimming. This sample lists roughly 250,000 clones; approximately 86% were detected once. The leading ten clones occupy under 5.5% of the sample.

Each collaborating institution followed its own protocols to collect whole blood in K2EDTA tubes. For TCRbeta analysis, collaborators shipped samples as frozen whole blood, isolated PBMCs, or DNA extracted from either of those sample types. The V end gives up 10 bases and the J end 5 bases, leaving 13 bases in the junction not matched to a gene. CDR1 and CDR2 are read off the germline V gene (reference sequence) as LNHDA and SQIVND. The CDR3, cysteine through phenylalanine, is 15 amino acids long. Just the 45-base CDR3 DNA is kept, in frame starting at base 1. The source is an elderly woman with active or convalescent COVID-19. This chain joins TRBV19 to TRBJ2-5; a stretch of 10 junction bases matches TRBD1. The sample taken for sequencing was peripheral blood. The CDR3 protein sequence reads: CATDKGQGLRETQYF. The base sequence is TGTGCCACAGATAAGGGACAGGGGCTCAGGGAGACCCAGTACTTC.